This TCR beta chain was identified during a study of graft-versus-host responses after intestinal transplantation. The overall study: The whole recipient group had anti-thymocyte globulin induction followed by tacrolimus and steroids for two to three years.

Trimming shortened V by 0 bases and J by 1 base, and 10 bases separated the two germline ends. CDR1 and CDR2 (germline): SGHDN, FVKESK. CDR3 size: 15 residues. Turning to this clone: Antigen: not known.

Measured with immunoSEQ multiplex PCR; TCRdb has only the in-frame clones, and not every one. This sample has roughly 100,000 clones; under 95% occur once, and the top ten carry 0.95% to 1.5%. The gene calls are TRBV14 and TRBJ2-7; TRBD1 might be the D (5 bases). The starting material was unstimulated CD8+ T cells sorted from spleen or lymph node cells, obtained before intestinal transplant. The origin of this receptor is a human donor who received an intestinal transplant. The CDR3 DNA reads TGTGCCAGCAGCCAAGAGCAGGGAATGTCCTACGAGCAGTACTTC. Residues: CASSQEQGMSYEQYF.